These 25 T cell receptor beta chains were all obtained from the same sample, sequenced in a study of blood T cell repertoires in COVID-19. Data came from immunoSEQ multiplex PCR; TCRdb stores just in-frame clones and leaves some out. The sample includes about 200,000 clones, 65% to 90% seen only once; the top ten take less than 5%. Sequencing input: PBMCs or T cells enriched from blood (not recorded which). The origin of the receptors is a woman aged 40 to 50 with acute COVID-19.

This chain uses TRBV19 with TRBJ2-7, with 8 bases that match TRBD2. The CDR3 is 15 residues long. Germline loops: CDR1 LNHDA, CDR2 SQIVND (reference sequence). The V and J ends lost 2 bases and 0 bases, in that order; junction bases with no gene match: 3. As DNA, the CDR3 is TGTGCCAGTAGTATAACTAGCGGCCCCTCCTACGAGCAGTACTTC. Its translation: CASSITSGPSYEQYF. The full variable domain, with the rest looked up from reference TRBV19 and TRBJ2-7, is DGGITQSPKYLFRKEGQNVTLSCEQNLNHDAMYWYRQDPGQGLRLIYYSQIVNDFQKGDIAEGYSVSREKKESFPLTVTSAQKNPTAFYLCASSITSGPSYEQYFGPGTRLTVT.

The rearrangement uses TRBV4-1 and TRBJ2-1, with 10 nucleotides matching TRBD2. Germline V lookup: CDR1 MGHRA, CDR2 YSYEKL. This CDR3 spans 15 amino acids. V gave up 4 bases and J gave up 0 bases; unmatched junction bases: 0. As DNA, the CDR3 is TGCGCCAGCAGCCTAGCGGGAGGCTCCTACAATGAGCAGTTCTTC. The encoded protein is CASSLAGGSYNEQFF.

The chain uses TRBV28 and TRBJ1-2, with 8 bases aligning to TRBD1. This CDR3 has 13 residues. The V gene's germline CDR1 is MDHEN and CDR2 SYDVKM. V dropped 10 bases and J dropped 8; count of bases not matched to a gene: 12. CDR3: CATQDRAWGGYTF. CDR3 bases: TGTGCCACCCAGGACAGGGCGTGGGGAGGCTACACCTTC.

The rearrangement links TRBV7-3 to TRBJ2-3; TRBD2 matches at 10 bases. Trimming cost V 3 bases and J 1 base; bases outside gene matches: 1. In germline, CDR1 is SGHTA, CDR2 FQGTGA. This CDR3 has 15 residues. CDR3 region: CASSLGTSGTDTQYF. CDR3 nucleotide sequence: TGTGCCAGCAGCTTGGGGACTAGCGGCACAGATACGCAGTATTTT.

The chain uses TRBV18 and TRBJ1-5, with 7 bases matching TRBD1. J gave up 6 bases and V 5 bases, and 13 bases lay outside the gene matches. From germline, CDR1 is KGHSH and CDR2 LQKENI. CDR3 length equals 16 residues. CDR3 loop: CASSFAGTEYSQPQHF. The CDR3 nucleotides are TGTGCCAGCTCATTTGCCGGGACAGAGTATAGTCAGCCCCAGCATTTT.

The chain uses TRBV7-9 and TRBJ2-2, with 9 bases matching TRBD2. V lost 2 bases and J lost 2; bases outside the gene matches: 6. The CDR3 loop spans 17 amino acids. Germline assignment: CDR1 SEHNR and CDR2 FQNEAQ (reference sequence). The CDR3 here is CASSLTGTSINTGELFF. The CDR3 DNA reads TGTGCCAGCAGCTTAACCGGGACTAGCATAAACACCGGGGAGCTGTTTTTT.

This chain links TRBV2 with TRBJ2-7, with D possibly TRBD2 on 5 matching bases. The CDR3 covers 14 residues. The germline gives CDR1 SNHLY, CDR2 FYNNEI. Trimming removed 7 bases from V and 1 base from J, with 14 bases in between. In DNA form, the CDR3 reads TGTGCCAGCACAATCTTGGACTCTTCCTACGAGCAGTACTTC. It translates to CASTILDSSYEQYF.

V is TRBV4-1 and J is TRBJ2-3; 9 nucleotides match TRBD1. The CDR3 spans 16 residues. Looked up from germline, CDR1 is MGHRA and CDR2 is YSYEKL. V lost 3 bases and J lost 0; bases outside the gene matches: 4. CDR3 in amino acids: CASSQGQGSSTDTQYF. For the CDR3, the DNA is TGCGCCAGCAGCCAGGGACAGGGTTCTAGCACAGATACGCAGTATTTT.

The chain recombines TRBV6-5 with TRBJ1-1, with TRBD1 matching 10 bases. V shed 5 bases, J shed 5 bases, and the junction held 8 bases outside the gene matches. Germline lookup yields CDR1 MNHEY and CDR2 SVGAGI. CDR3 length: 15 residues. CDR3: CASSRGTGVGTEAFF. The CDR3 DNA is TGTGCCAGCAGTAGGGGGACAGGGGTTGGGACTGAAGCTTTCTTT.

This sequence joins TRBV19 and TRBJ2-5, with D possibly being TRBD1 (6 bases). This CDR3 has 14 amino acids. V was clipped by 3 bases and J by 3 bases, with 11 bases between them. Germline CDR1 is LNHDA and CDR2 is SQIVND (reference sequence). The CDR3 DNA reads as TGTGCCAGTAGTATGCGACAGGCCGAAGAGACCCAGTACTTC. Its translation: CASSMRQAEETQYF.

CDR3 DNA: TGTGCCAGCTCCTCCTCACAGGGAGCGAGCTCACCCCTCCACTTT. Residues: CASSSSQGASSPLHF. The V and J genes are TRBV13 and TRBJ1-6; D is possibly TRBD1 (6 bases). The V and J ends lost 8 bases and 10 bases respectively, with 21 bases between them. Germline V gene sequence: CDR1 PRHDT, CDR2 FYEKMQ (reference sequence). The CDR3 sequence is 15 residues long.

The chain uses TRBV7-2 and TRBJ1-3; 8 nucleotides align to TRBD1. Germline loops: CDR1 SGHTA, CDR2 FQGNSA. The CDR3 has 15 residues. With 4 bases clipped from V and 5 bases from J, the junction kept 7 bases outside the gene matches. Here the CDR3 reads CASSSRTGIRNTIYF. The CDR3 bases are TGTGCCAGCAGCTCCCGGACAGGGATAAGAAACACCATATATTTT.

This clone has only one observation. The chain couples TRBV12-5 to TRBJ2-1; a possible D gene is TRBD2 (5 bases). This CDR3 spans 15 amino acids. Per the germline V gene, CDR1 is LGHNT and CDR2 is FRNRAP. Trimming took 2 bases from V and 2 from J, leaving 10 bases between them. The CDR3 DNA sequence: TGTGCTAGTGGTTTGATGAGCGGTGCCTACAATGAGCAGTTCTTC. It translates to CASGLMSGAYNEQFF.

This sequence joins TRBV6-5 and TRBJ2-7, with a possible D match to TRBD2 (6 bases). Trimming cost V 5 bases and J 7 bases, with 15 bases left between them. The CDR3 is 13 residues long. Germline loops: CDR1 MNHEY, CDR2 SVGAGI. DNA for the CDR3: TGTGCCAGCAGTCCGACTAGAGGGCTAGAGCAGTACTTC. This sequence encodes CASSPTRGLEQYF.

CDR3 in amino acids: CASSPRGSGNTIYF. For the CDR3, the DNA is TGTGCCAGCAGCCCCAGGGGCTCTGGAAACACCATATATTTT. The genes are TRBV3-1 (or the pseudogene TRBV3-2) and TRBJ1-3, with D possibly matching TRBD1 (6 bases). Germline values: CDR1 LGHDT, CDR2 YNNKEL (reference sequence). This CDR3 contains 14 residues. Trimming left V 4 bases short and J 0 bases short, with 7 bases between.

The rearrangement joins TRBV13 to TRBJ2-7; 9 bases are a match to TRBD2. V lost 5 bases to trimming and J lost 3 bases; unmatched junction nucleotides: 11. Germline V lookup: CDR1 PRHDT, CDR2 FYEKMQ (reference sequence). The CDR3 has 16 residues. CDR3 in amino acids: CASSPRASGNLYEQYF. CDR3 DNA sequence: TGTGCCAGCAGCCCCCGGGCTAGCGGGAACCTCTACGAGCAGTACTTC.

The V call is TRBV5-5, the J call TRBJ2-5, with 11 bases that match TRBD1. CDR1 and CDR2 (germline): SGHKS, YYEKEE (reference sequence). This CDR3 region has 16 residues. V gave up 3 bases and J gave up 4 bases; unmatched junction bases: 8. CDR3 nucleotides: TGTGCCAGCAGCTCGTACCGGGACAGGGGGGGAGAGACCCAGTACTTC. Translated, it gives CASSSYRDRGGETQYF.

J is TRBJ1-3 and V is TRBV2; D is ambiguous. V was pared by 7 bases and J by 2 bases, with 15 bases between. The germline V gene encodes CDR1 SNHLY and CDR2 FYNNEI. This CDR3 is built from 15 residues. DNA for the CDR3: TGTGCCAGCACCTTCACGGAGCTAGCTGGAAACACCATATATTTT. This sequence encodes CASTFTELAGNTIYF.

The gene calls are TRBV18 and TRBJ2-1; 7 bases agree with TRBD2. The CDR3 has 16 amino acids. CDR1 and CDR2 from the germline V gene are KGHSH and LQKENI. V shed 4 bases, J shed 6 bases, and the junction held 12 bases outside the gene matches. The CDR3 nucleotides read TGTGCCAGCTCACGCGGGGGAACGGTGGGGATCAATGAGCAGTTCTTC. Its translation: CASSRGGTVGINEQFF.

This clone was counted a few times. This rearrangement joins TRBV4-2 to TRBJ2-7; the match to TRBD2 covers 9 bases. CDR1 and CDR2 (germline): LGHNA, YNFKEQ. This CDR3 contains 15 residues. J gave up 3 bases and V 6 bases, and 9 bases lay outside the gene matches. The CDR3 nucleotides are TGTGCCAGCAGGAAGACTAGCGGAGCCTTCTACGAGCAGTACTTC. Amino acid sequence: CASRKTSGAFYEQYF.

The V call is TRBV28, the J call TRBJ2-1; TRBD2 matches at 9 bases. Trimming took 6 bases from V and 6 from J; bases not matched to a gene: 15. The CDR3 extends over 17 amino acids. The germline V gene has CDR1 MDHEN and CDR2 SYDVKM. The chain's CDR3 is CASRDNSGSGWSNEQFF. The CDR3 DNA sequence: TGTGCCAGCAGGGATAATAGCGGGAGTGGATGGTCCAATGAGCAGTTCTTC.

The chain couples TRBV27 to TRBJ1-1; 8 nucleotides match TRBD1. Germline values: CDR1 MNHEY, CDR2 SMNVEV (reference sequence). The CDR3 length is 17 residues. V was clipped by 5 bases and J by 0 bases; unmatched bases: 11. The CDR3 DNA is TGTGCCAGCAGTCCTGGGACAGGAGGGGCTATGAACACTGAAGCTTTCTTT. Its protein is CASSPGTGGAMNTEAFF.

The chain recombines TRBV28 with TRBJ2-1; weak D call: TRBD2 (6 bases). The CDR3 is 15 residues long. Looked up from germline, CDR1 is MDHEN and CDR2 is SYDVKM. V was trimmed by 7 bases and J by 5 bases, leaving 18 bases between them. CDR3 in DNA: TGTGCCAGCACTACCGGGGCGGGGCGAAACAATGAGCAGTTCTTC. It codes for CASTTGAGRNNEQFF.

The V call is TRBV24-1, the J call TRBJ2-2; possible D gene TRBD1, 6 bases. Germline lookup yields CDR1 KGHDR and CDR2 SFDVKD. With 5 bases removed from V and 4 bases from J, the gap between germline ends came to 13 bases. CDR3 length equals 15 residues. CDR3 in amino acids: CATSGRIRGTGELFF. CDR3 DNA: TGTGCCACCAGTGGGCGAATCAGGGGCACCGGGGAGCTGTTTTTT.

This clone has only one observation. This sequence joins TRBV5-1 and TRBJ2-7; TRBD1 matches at 9 bases. Germline CDR1 reads SGHRS; CDR2 reads YFSETQ. This CDR3 comprises 14 residues. Trimming cost V 2 bases and J 4 bases; bases outside gene matches: 4. CDR3 in DNA: TGCGCCAGCAGCTTCCTAGACAGGGGGTACGAGCAGTACTTC. Residues: CASSFLDRGYEQYF.